Below, 10 T cell receptor beta chains from the same sample are listed, as sequenced in a study of T-cell memory formation after mild COVID-19. TCRdb recomputed calls from the 5' RACE reads with MiXCR, one row per CDR3 protein. The table lists fewer than 450,000 distinct CDR3 sequences, 21% of them singletons. The sequencing sample was made of PBMCs or a T cell subset sorted from them (not recorded which). The receptors come from an adult woman who had mild COVID-19 (a few samples of this study predate the infection). Cell type and time point are not known.

There are many counts of this clonotype. Germline and junction disagree at one end, which may indicate a read error. The V and J genes are TRBV11-3 and TRBJ2-5; D not resolved. The CDR3 extends over 12 amino acids. Germline V gene lookup returns CDR1 SGHNT and CDR2 YENEEA. CDR3 in DNA: TGCGCCAGCAGCTTGGATCGCGAGACCCAGTACTTC. Translation gives CASSLDRETQYF.

The J gene is TRBJ2-3, the V gene TRBV3-1; unclear D gene. V lost 4 bases to trimming and J lost 8 bases, with 7 bases between them. The CDR3 is made up of 11 amino acids. Germline V gene sequence: CDR1 LGHDT, CDR2 YNNKEL (reference sequence). The CDR3 sequence: CASSLQFTQYF. The CDR3, as DNA: TGTGCCAGCAGCCTCCAGTTTACGCAGTATTTT.

This clonotype turned up a few times. The chain recombines TRBV20-1 with TRBJ2-5; TRBD2 agrees at 10 bases. This CDR3 has 16 amino acids. The J segment lost 0 bases and the V segment lost 3 bases, leaving 7 bases of the junction unmatched. CDR1 is DFQATT, CDR2 SNEGSKA, per germline (reference sequence). The CDR3 protein is CSASGLAGADQETQYF. Written as DNA, the CDR3 is TGCAGTGCTAGCGGCCTAGCGGGGGCCGACCAAGAGACCCAGTACTTC.

This sequence joins TRBV29-1 and TRBJ2-1; 12 bases are shared with TRBD1. Trimming removed 7 bases from V and 6 bases from J; junction bases left unmatched: 7. The CDR3 covers 14 residues. CDR1 is SQVTM and CDR2 is ANQGSEA in the germline V gene. CDR3 loop: CSARGQGAVNEQFF. For the CDR3, the DNA is TGCAGCGCCCGGGGACAGGGGGCGGTCAATGAGCAGTTCTTC.

This rearrangement joins TRBV14 to TRBJ1-3; D remains unclear. The CDR3 loop spans 16 amino acids. CDR1 and CDR2 (germline): SGHDN, FVKESK. Trimming removed 1 base at V and 2 bases at J, with 12 bases between. The CDR3 loop reads CASSQVTSSAGNTIYF. CDR3 DNA sequence: TGTGCCAGCAGCCAAGTTACCAGCAGCGCTGGAAACACCATATATTTT.

The chain has TRBV9 and TRBJ2-1; D is unresolved. Germline CDR1 is SGDLS and CDR2 is YYNGEE. This CDR3 is 16 amino acids long. Trimming removed 0 bases at V and 4 bases at J, with 14 bases between. For the CDR3, the DNA is TGTGCCAGCAGCGTAGATGGCGCCTACTTGTACAATGAGCAGTTCTTC. Translated, it gives CASSVDGAYLYNEQFF.

This clonotype was counted only a few times. This chain links TRBV6-2 or TRBV6-3 with TRBJ2-7; 8 nucleotides align to TRBD1. The CDR3 runs 14 residues. With V trimmed by 2 bases and J by 2 bases, 2 bases remained unmatched. Germline V CDR1 and CDR2: MNHEY, SVGEGT. CDR3 sequence reads: CASSYRTGPYEQYF. The CDR3 region has the DNA TGTGCCAGCAGTTACCGGACAGGGCCCTACGAGCAGTACTTC.

In this sample, this clonotype turned up a few times. The chain has TRBV5-1 and TRBJ1-1; D is undetermined. V lost 4 bases and J 8 bases, leaving 12 bases between the germline ends. The CDR3 is 12 amino acids. The V gene's germline CDR1 is SGHRS and CDR2 YFSETQ. CDR3 sequence reads: CASSEEGSEAFF. DNA of the CDR3: TGCGCCAGCAGCGAGGAGGGTTCGGAAGCTTTCTTT.

The gene calls are TRBV25-1 and TRBJ2-6; D is perhaps TRBD1 (5 bases). The V gene's germline CDR1 is MGHDK and CDR2 SYGVNS. CDR3 size: 15 residues. With 5 bases removed from V and 7 bases from J, the gap between germline ends came to 15 bases. CDR3 amino acids: CASSHQGTGANVLTF. As DNA, the CDR3 is TGTGCCAGCAGTCATCAGGGCACCGGCGCCAACGTCCTGACTTTC.

This clonotype was seen ten or more times. The chain couples TRBV27 to TRBJ2-1; 8 bases are a match to TRBD2. The J segment lost 15 bases and the V segment lost 10 bases, leaving 14 bases of the junction unmatched. Germline CDR1 is MNHEY and CDR2 is SMNVEV (reference sequence). The CDR3 contains 12 residues. CDR3 bases: TGTGCCACCGGGACTAGAGGGGGGGGTCGGTTCTTC. The encoded protein is CATGTRGGGRFF.